The 24 T cell receptor beta chains reported below all come from one sample, sequenced in a study of blood T cells in healthy people across ages. For the second PCR, which ran for 7 to 11 cycles, a sample-barcoded 5' primer and a J-beta primer mix were used. TCRdb reprocessed the 5' RACE reads via MiXCR and lists one record per CDR3 protein. The data contain 500,000 to 550,000 distinct CDR3 sequences, 24% of them singletons. These same data were also listed under a study on T cells of mothers and their children.

Material for sequencing was blood. The receptors derive from a boy aged 5 to 17 in good health.

This clonotype was seen a handful of times. V gene TRBV27 combines with J gene TRBJ2-7, with 11 bases lining up with TRBD1. Unmatched junction bases numbered 7, after V lost 5 bases and J lost 1 base. Germline V lookup: CDR1 MNHEY, CDR2 SMNVEV (reference sequence). The CDR3 runs 16 residues. The CDR3 here is CASSPGTGGTSYEQYF. In DNA form, the CDR3 reads TGTGCCAGCAGTCCCGGGACAGGGGGGACATCCTACGAGCAGTACTTC.

The chain joins TRBV4-1 to TRBJ2-7; 10 nucleotides agree with TRBD1. The germline CDR1 and CDR2 sequences are MGHRA and YSYEKL. After removal of 0 bases from V and 7 bases from J, the junction contained 9 bases not matched to a gene. CDR3 size: 16 residues. CDR3 DNA: TGCGCCAGCAGCCAAGATCTTGACAGGGGGCTTGTTGAGCAGTACTTC. Translated, it gives CASSQDLDRGLVEQYF.

This clonotype has a handful of counts. This chain joins TRBV4-2 and TRBJ2-1, with TRBD1 identical over 7 bases. This CDR3 is built from 16 residues. Germline lookup yields CDR1 LGHNA and CDR2 YNFKEQ. After removal of 0 bases from V and 10 bases from J, the junction contained 12 bases not matched to a gene. The CDR3 bases are TGTGCCAGCAGCCAAGAACTGAGCCAAGGACAGGAGGAGCAGTTCTTC. Encoded protein: CASSQELSQGQEEQFF.

This clonotype was seen a single time. The CDR3 coding sequence is TGTGCCAGCAGTGCCCGACGTATGGGACAGAGCACACATGGCTACACCTTC. Amino acids: CASSARRMGQSTHGYTF. This chain connects TRBV2 to TRBJ1-2, with TRBD1 matching over 7 bases. Germline loops: CDR1 SNHLY, CDR2 FYNNEI. V was pared by 4 bases and J by 6 bases, with 17 bases of the junction left unmatched. The CDR3 is 17 residues long.

The sample holds a few counts of this clonotype. The chain employs TRBV3-1 and TRBJ2-1; TRBD2 matches at 11 bases. Germline lookup yields CDR1 LGHDT and CDR2 YNNKEL (reference sequence). The CDR3 covers 16 residues. The ends lost 4 bases at V and 4 bases at J; junction bases unmatched: 6. The CDR3 DNA is TGTGCCAGCAGCCCGCCGACTAGCGGGGTTTACAATGAGCAGTTCTTC. It is translated as CASSPPTSGVYNEQFF.

The rearrangement links TRBV20-1 to TRBJ1-4; 7 positions agree with TRBD1. This CDR3 has 13 amino acids. CDR1 DFQATT and CDR2 SNEGSKA come from the germline V gene (reference sequence). The J segment lost 4 bases and the V segment lost 6 bases, leaving 5 bases of the junction unmatched. CDR3 bases: TGCAGTGCAAGAAGGGGGCTTAATGAAAAACTGTTTTTT. This codes for CSARRGLNEKLFF.

This clonotype appeared a few times. V usage is TRBV12-3 or TRBV12-4 and J usage is TRBJ2-5, with 9 nucleotides matching TRBD2. With 6 bases clipped from V and 0 bases from J, the junction kept 5 bases outside the gene matches. The CDR3 spans 15 residues. The CDR3 here is CASRPLAGYQETQYF. CDR3 nucleotide sequence: TGTGCCAGCAGGCCCCTAGCGGGGTACCAAGAGACCCAGTACTTC.

This clonotype was seen many times. The V and J genes are TRBV20-1 and TRBJ1-6; D unclear. The CDR3 totals 13 residues. Germline V gives CDR1 DFQATT, CDR2 SNEGSKA (reference sequence). Trimming left V 3 bases short and J 5 bases short, with 8 bases between. The CDR3 DNA follows: TGCAGTGCTAGCGAGACAAATAATTCACCCCTCCACTTT. This translates into CSASETNNSPLHF.

The chain couples TRBV28 to TRBJ2-5, with D possibly being TRBD1 (6 bases). Between the trimmed V and J ends, which lost 4 bases and 5 bases, there was a span of 20 bases. From germline, CDR1 is MDHEN and CDR2 SYDVKM. The CDR3 is 16 amino acids. In DNA form, the CDR3 reads TGTGCCAGCAGTTCCCAGGGGATGGGTGGCACGGAGACCCAGTACTTC. Translation gives CASSSQGMGGTETQYF.

This clonotype was counted many times. V and J are TRBV28 and TRBJ1-1, with a tentative D call TRBD1 (6 bases). Germline V gives CDR1 MDHEN, CDR2 SYDVKM. The CDR3 consists of 13 residues. The V end was cut by 2 bases, the J end by 5 bases, with 9 bases between. The CDR3: CASSLTGYTEAFF. In DNA, the CDR3 is TGTGCCAGCAGTTTAACAGGGTATACTGAAGCTTTCTTT.

In its sample, this clonotype was seen a few times. The rearrangement joins TRBV7-2 to TRBJ1-4, with 7 bases aligning to TRBD1. Trimming took 5 bases from V and 2 from J; bases not matched to a gene: 5. Looked up from germline, CDR1 is SGHTA and CDR2 is FQGNSA. The CDR3 spans 15 residues. The CDR3 protein is CASSTGQTTNEKLFF. Written as DNA, the CDR3 is TGTGCCAGCAGCACGGGACAGACCACTAATGAAAAACTGTTTTTT.

This clonotype was observed a few times. V gene TRBV5-1 combines with J gene TRBJ1-4; D uncertain. CDR1 is SGHRS, CDR2 YFSETQ, per germline. The length of the CDR3 is 17 residues. Trimming shortened V by 5 bases and J by 7 bases, and 24 bases separated the two germline ends. CDR3 coding DNA: TGCGCCAGCAGTAAGGACCGCCTGGGCAACGTAGGTGAAAAACTGTTTTTT. Its protein product is CASSKDRLGNVGEKLFF.

This clonotype was recorded a few times. The V gene is TRBV5-1, the J gene TRBJ2-5, with 7 nucleotides matching TRBD1. Germline V gene sequence: CDR1 SGHRS, CDR2 YFSETQ. The CDR3 is 13 residues long. J lost 5 bases, V lost 4 bases, and 5 bases had no gene match. CDR3 coding DNA: TGCGCCAGCAGCCAGACAGGGTTCGAGACCCAGTACTTC. Protein sequence: CASSQTGFETQYF.

This clonotype came up a few times. The V gene is TRBV2, the J gene TRBJ2-3; 8 bases map to TRBD2. This CDR3 has 14 residues. CDR1 is SNHLY and CDR2 is FYNNEI in the germline V gene. V was clipped by 7 bases and J by 3 bases; unmatched bases: 6. The CDR3 loop reads CASKSGGSTDTQYF. CDR3 DNA sequence: TGTGCCAGCAAGAGCGGGGGTTCTACAGATACGCAGTATTTT.

The sample holds a few counts of this clonotype. The chain employs TRBV28 and TRBJ1-4; unclear D gene. This CDR3 spans 14 amino acids. The V gene lost 7 bases and the J gene lost 5 bases, with 14 bases spanning the gap. In germline, CDR1 is MDHEN, CDR2 SYDVKM. The CDR3 nucleotides read TGTGCCAGCAATATACAGAACCCAAATGAAAAACTGTTTTTT. This codes for CASNIQNPNEKLFF. The whole variable domain, filled in from reference TRBV28 and TRBJ1-4, reads DVKVTQSSRYLVKRTGEKVFLECVQDMDHENMFWYRQDPGLGLRLIYFSYDVKMKEKGDIPEGYSVSREKKERFSLILESASTNQTSMYLCASNIQNPNEKLFFGSGTQLSVL.

The CDR3 sequence: CASSRPERSFPRGTDTQYF. The CDR3 coding sequence is TGTGCCAGCAGCCGTCCGGAGCGGAGCTTCCCCAGAGGCACAGATACGCAGTATTTT. The rearrangement links TRBV7-2 to TRBJ2-3; weak D call: TRBD2 (5 bases). CDR3 length: 19 residues. Germline values: CDR1 SGHTA, CDR2 FQGNSA. V lost 5 bases and J lost 1, with 25 bases in between.

The rearrangement joins TRBV7-2 to TRBJ1-4; TRBD1 might be the D (5 bases). Trimming cost V 4 bases and J 0 bases, with 12 bases left between them. Germline lookup yields CDR1 SGHTA and CDR2 FQGNSA. CDR3 length: 16 residues. The CDR3 loop is CASSSGTVATNEKLFF. Here the CDR3 DNA reads TGTGCCAGCAGCTCAGGGACGGTTGCAACTAATGAAAAACTGTTTTTT.

The chain combines TRBV29-1 with TRBJ2-3; 8 nucleotides align to TRBD2. Per germline, CDR1 SQVTM and CDR2 ANQGSEA. V dropped 7 bases and J dropped 4; count of bases not matched to a gene: 7. The CDR3 loop spans 13 amino acids. The CDR3 coding sequence is TGCAGCGCGCTCCGGGGGGGATCAGATACGCAGTATTTT. This translates into CSALRGGSDTQYF.

The V call is TRBV9, the J call TRBJ2-7; D is possibly TRBD2 (6 bases). The length of the CDR3 is 16 residues. V lost 3 bases, J lost 2 bases, and 18 bases lay in between. Germline V CDR1 and CDR2: SGDLS, YYNGEE. The CDR3 spells CASSAGERVKPYEQYF. The CDR3 nucleotides read TGTGCCAGCAGCGCGGGCGAGCGGGTGAAACCCTACGAGCAGTACTTC.

The count of this clonotype is one. The chain carries TRBV3-1 and TRBJ2-5; tentative D call: TRBD2 (5 bases). The assigned J gene may be wrong: the sequence end matches TRBJ2-1 better. Germline-derived CDR1 and CDR2 are LGHDT and YNNKEL (reference sequence). The CDR3 length is 16 residues. The CDR3 loop is CASSHVALADYNEQFF. CDR3 bases: TGTGCCAGCAGCCACGTAGCGCTAGCAGACTACAATGAGCAGTTCTTC.

There are a few counts of this clonotype. This rearrangement joins TRBV30 to TRBJ2-5; TRBD2 agrees at 9 bases. TRBJ2-1 explains the end of the DNA better; the J call may be wrong. Per germline, CDR1 GTSNPN and CDR2 SVGIG (reference sequence). The CDR3 is 14 residues long. CDR3 protein: CAWRSAGGYNEQFF. CDR3 sequence (DNA): TGTGCCTGGAGATCGGCGGGGGGGTACAATGAGCAGTTCTTC.

To note about this clonotype: With a much larger clone just one base away, this may be a read error. The chain joins TRBV20-1 to TRBJ2-1; TRBD2 agrees at 10 bases. This CDR3 spans 15 amino acids. Germline V gene lookup returns CDR1 DFQATT and CDR2 SNEGSKA (reference sequence). CDR3 in DNA: TGCAGTGCTACCCCTAGCGGGAGCTCCTACAATGAGCAGTCCTTC. Translated: CSATPSGSSYNEQSF.

To note about this clonotype: The missing conserved phenylalanine or tryptophan at the end of this CDR3 makes a read error likely. The genes are TRBV12-3 or TRBV12-4 and TRBJ2-1; no clear D gene. This CDR3 spans 14 amino acids. Trimming stripped 3 bases from V and 7 bases from J, with 13 bases between. CDR3 sequence reads: CASSFERPRNEQFS. CDR3 nucleotides: TGTGCCAGCAGTTTCGAGAGACCGAGGAATGAGCAGTTCTCC.

Notes on this clonotype: A read error may account for a junction end that differs from germline. The chain uses TRBV9 and TRBJ1-5, with D uncertain. Germline V gene lookup returns CDR1 SGDLS and CDR2 YYNGEE. The CDR3 extends over 13 amino acids. CDR3 in amino acids: CASSTDGNQPQHF. The CDR3 nucleotides read TGCGCCAGCAGCACCGACGGCAATCAGCCCCAGCATTTT.